Included here is one T cell receptor (beta chain) sequence, with context. The germline V and J ends were trimmed by 1 base and 5 bases, with 17 bases remaining between them. Germline loops: CDR1 SNHLY, CDR2 FYNNEI. The CDR3 sequence is 16 residues long. The data stem from a study of PD-L1 blockade in urothelial cancer. Described time point: pretreatment peripheral blood. Assay: immunoSEQ multiplex PCR; the TCRdb copy retains only in-frame clones and omits some. Here the sample spans about 86,000 clones, 85% being singletons. The starting material was PBMCs, obtained around atezolizumab (anti-PD-L1) treatment. The genes are TRBV2 and TRBJ1-1, with D possibly being TRBD1 (6 bases). The clonotype comes from a man in his 60s with urothelial cancer. In nucleotides, the CDR3 is TGTGCCAGCAGTGAAGGGGGGCCAGGGTCAGGGACTGAAGCTTTCTTT. This sequence encodes CASSEGGPGSGTEAFF.